A single sample gave rise to the 15 T cell receptor beta chains below, sequenced in a study of siplizumab effects on memory and regulatory T cells. Repertoires were generated with immunoSEQ multiplex PCR, while TCRdb's copy carries only in-frame clones and drops some. Of tens of thousands of clones detected, approximately 96% appear once; the ten largest clones hold about 0.095%. Sequenced input: naive CD8+ T cells sorted from blood. The receptors shown here come from a human donor in good health.

The rearrangement links TRBV30 to TRBJ2-3, with 8 bases aligning to TRBD2. CDR1 is GTSNPN, CDR2 SVGIG, per germline (reference sequence). The CDR3 is 15 residues long. After removal of 1 base from V and 6 bases from J, the junction contained 9 bases not matched to a gene. Written as DNA, the CDR3 is TGTGCCTGGAGTGAGAGTAGCGGGGCGGGGGATACGCAGTATTTT. It encodes CAWSESSGAGDTQYF.

The rearrangement joins TRBV27 to TRBJ2-7; the D gene is possibly TRBD1 (5 bases). Germline assignment: CDR1 MNHEY and CDR2 SMNVEV (reference sequence). The CDR3 covers 13 residues. Trimming stripped 6 bases from V and 5 bases from J, with 14 bases between. The CDR3 DNA reads TGTGCCAGCAGCTTAGACAGTTCCCACGAGCAGTACTTC. This translates into CASSLDSSHEQYF.

The chain is built from TRBV7-6 and TRBJ2-7, with TRBD1 matching over 8 bases. The CDR3 covers 13 residues. Germline lookup yields CDR1 SGHVS and CDR2 FNYEAQ. V lost 5 bases and J lost 3; bases outside the gene matches: 3. The CDR3 region has the DNA TGTGCCAGCAGCCCGGGACAGGTCTACGAGCAGTACTTC. This translates into CASSPGQVYEQYF. The variable domain in full, completed from reference TRBV7-6 and TRBJ2-7, reads GAGVSQSPRYKVTKRGQDVALRCDPISGHVSLYWYRQALGQGPEFLTYFNYEAQQDKSGLPNDRFSAERPEGSISTLTIQRTEQRDSAMYRCASSPGQVYEQYFGPGTRLTVT.

J is TRBJ1-6 and V is TRBV27; 8 bases match TRBD1. Germline lookup yields CDR1 MNHEY and CDR2 SMNVEV (reference sequence). The CDR3 loop spans 13 amino acids. V was clipped by 6 bases and J by 9 bases; unmatched bases: 4. The CDR3 region has the DNA TGTGCCAGCAGGACAGGGGTTGGTTCACCCCTCCACTTT. This encodes CASRTGVGSPLHF.

The V and J genes are TRBV6-5 and TRBJ2-3, with D possibly being TRBD2 (6 bases). Trimming cost V 0 bases and J 12 bases, with 16 bases left between them. The V gene's germline CDR1 is MNHEY and CDR2 SVGAGI. This CDR3 contains 14 residues. CDR3 nucleotide sequence: TGTGCCAGCAGTTACTCAGGGGTGACTAGTAACCAGTATTTT. Its protein is CASSYSGVTSNQYF.

The chain carries TRBV19 and TRBJ2-1; no definite D call. V was shortened by 3 bases and J by 7 bases, with 10 bases between the two germline ends. This CDR3 is built from 13 residues. Germline-derived CDR1 and CDR2 are LNHDA and SQIVND (reference sequence). Here the CDR3 reads CASSMFAGNEQFF. The CDR3 DNA reads TGTGCCAGTAGTATGTTTGCTGGAAATGAGCAGTTCTTC.

The gene calls are TRBV7-9 and TRBJ1-3, with D uncertain. The CDR3 is 13 amino acids. V was cut by 5 bases and J by 3 bases, with 8 bases left in between. Germline-derived CDR1 and CDR2 are SEHNR and FQNEAQ (reference sequence). CDR3 sequence reads: CASSVDLGNTIYF. In DNA form, the CDR3 reads TGTGCCAGCAGCGTAGACCTTGGAAACACCATATATTTT.

V gene TRBV5-1 combines with J gene TRBJ2-3; possible D gene TRBD1, 6 bases. The length of the CDR3 is 13 residues. The V gene lost 4 bases and the J gene lost 4 bases, with 10 bases spanning the gap. CDR1 is SGHRS, CDR2 YFSETQ, per germline. The CDR3 reads CASSVDSPDTQYF. CDR3 nucleotides: TGCGCCAGCAGCGTGGACAGTCCAGATACGCAGTATTTT.

The genes are TRBV7-5 and TRBJ2-7; the DNA was not used to check the table's D call, TRBD1. TRBV7-5 is reported as a pseudogene. This CDR3 has 14 amino acids. CDR3 coding DNA: TGTGTCAGAAGCTTGTGGACACCACTCTACGAGCAGTACTTC. Residues: CVRSLWTPLYEQYF.

The chain couples TRBV6-6 to TRBJ1-4; D is ambiguous. Per the germline V gene, CDR1 is MNHNY and CDR2 is SVGAGI (reference sequence). This CDR3 is 14 amino acids long. V was cut by 0 bases and J by 5 bases, with 7 bases left in between. The CDR3 bases are TGTGCCAGCAGTTACTCATCTGGGAATGAAAAACTGTTTTTT. Residues: CASSYSSGNEKLFF.

This sequence joins TRBV30 and TRBJ1-3; D not resolved. CDR3 size: 10 residues. V dropped 4 bases and J dropped 4 bases, with 2 bases sitting between them. Germline V gene lookup returns CDR1 GTSNPN and CDR2 SVGIG (reference sequence). CDR3: CAWNGNTIYF. The DNA of the CDR3 is TGTGCCTGGAACGGAAACACCATATATTTT.

This clone was found once. V gene TRBV4-1 combines with J gene TRBJ1-1; no clear D. Germline CDR1 and CDR2: MGHRA and YSYEKL. V lost 1 base, J lost 0 bases, and 9 bases lay in between. The CDR3 extends over 15 amino acids. CDR3 protein: CASSQVARMNTEAFF. The DNA of the CDR3 is TGCGCCAGCAGCCAAGTAGCAAGGATGAACACTGAAGCTTTCTTT.

The chain is built from TRBV27 and TRBJ2-1, with D hard to call. The germline V gene has CDR1 MNHEY and CDR2 SMNVEV (reference sequence). This CDR3 is built from 13 residues. Trimming pared 0 bases from V and 4 bases from J, leaving 4 bases between. CDR3 amino acids: CASSLSRYNEQFF. The CDR3 DNA follows: TGTGCCAGCAGTTTATCCAGGTACAATGAGCAGTTCTTC.

The V and J genes are TRBV7-9 and TRBJ2-4; D not certain. The ends were cut back, 2 bases at V and 0 bases at J, with 11 bases in the middle. This CDR3 is built from 16 residues. CDR1 is SEHNR and CDR2 is FQNEAQ in the germline V gene (reference sequence). CDR3 bases: TGTGCCAGCAGCTTACCAGAGGCCCTAGCCAAAAACATTCAGTACTTC. Its protein product is CASSLPEALAKNIQYF.

The CDR3 sequence is CASSGWDTQNIQYF. The DNA of the CDR3 is TGTGCCAGCAGCGGATGGGACACCCAAAACATTCAGTACTTC. V and J are TRBV9 and TRBJ2-4, with D possibly TRBD1 on 6 matching bases. Germline CDR1 and CDR2: SGDLS and YYNGEE. Trimming shortened V by 3 bases and J by 5 bases, and 12 bases separated the two germline ends. This CDR3 has 14 residues.